Presented here are 26 T cell receptor beta chains from one specimen sequenced in a study of blood T cell repertoires in COVID-19. TCRdb's copy holds only in-frame clones and misses some; the assay was immunoSEQ multiplex PCR. The sample has approximately 250,000 clones, around 84% seen once. Specimen: PBMCs or T cells enriched from blood (not recorded which). All receptors derive from a man aged 30 to 39 with acute COVID-19.

V usage is TRBV18 and J usage is TRBJ2-4; 7 nucleotides line up with TRBD1. V gave up 1 base and J gave up 5 bases; unmatched junction bases: 11. This CDR3 region has 17 residues. Per the germline V gene, CDR1 is KGHSH and CDR2 is LQKENI. CDR3 nucleotides: TGTGCCAGCTCACCACAGATTGCCGGGACAGTAGAAAACATTCAGTACTTC. This translates into CASSPQIAGTVENIQYF.

The V and J genes are TRBV12-3 or TRBV12-4 and TRBJ1-6, with D unclear. Trimming removed 3 bases at V and 14 bases at J, with 8 bases between. CDR3 size: 11 residues. The DNA of the CDR3 is TGTGCCAGCAGTTTTAGCGGCACCCTCCACTTT. Translation gives CASSFSGTLHF.

The rearrangement joins TRBV15 to TRBJ1-2; D not certain. The CDR3 covers 17 residues. Germline values: CDR1 LNHNV, CDR2 YYDKDF (reference sequence). V was shortened by 0 bases and J by 2 bases, with 16 bases between the two germline ends. CDR3: CATSRDSRTLLNYGYTF. In DNA form, the CDR3 reads TGTGCCACCAGCAGAGATTCCAGGACTCTCTTGAACTATGGCTACACCTTC.

The chain combines TRBV2 with TRBJ2-1; 7 bases align to TRBD2. The CDR3 sequence is 12 residues long. The J segment lost 9 bases and the V segment lost 5 bases, leaving 4 bases of the junction unmatched. Germline values: CDR1 SNHLY, CDR2 FYNNEI. CDR3 nucleotide sequence: TGTGCCAGCAGTCCGTTAGCGGGTGAGCAGTTCTTC. Translated: CASSPLAGEQFF.

V and J are TRBV24-1 and TRBJ2-2; maybe TRBD2 (6 bases). The V gene lost 9 bases and the J gene lost 5 bases, with 9 bases spanning the gap. Germline lookup yields CDR1 KGHDR and CDR2 SFDVKD. This CDR3 contains 12 residues. The CDR3 DNA follows: TGTGCCACCGCGGGATTGACCGGGGAGCTGTTTTTT. Translated: CATAGLTGELFF.

The chain employs TRBV7-9 and TRBJ2-4; TRBD2 agrees at 7 bases. In germline, CDR1 is SEHNR, CDR2 FQNEAQ (reference sequence). With 5 bases clipped from V and 5 bases from J, the junction kept 12 bases outside the gene matches. The CDR3 extends over 16 amino acids. Here the CDR3 DNA reads TGTGCCAGCAGCAATTGGGCGGGAGCTAGCCAAAACATTCAGTACTTC. Protein sequence: CASSNWAGASQNIQYF.

The genes are TRBV6-5 and TRBJ1-2; TRBD1 is a possible D gene (6 bases). Germline V gene sequence: CDR1 MNHEY, CDR2 SVGAGI. This CDR3 has 15 residues. Trimming removed 4 bases at V and 8 bases at J, with 20 bases between. CDR3: CASSSSGGESGGYTF. Written as DNA, the CDR3 is TGTGCCAGCAGTTCTAGCGGGGGCGAGTCGGGAGGCTACACCTTC.

This chain joins TRBV4-2 and TRBJ2-1; 11 bases match TRBD2. Unmatched junction bases numbered 7, after V lost 0 bases and J lost 9 bases. Germline V gives CDR1 LGHNA, CDR2 YNFKEQ. CDR3 size: 16 residues. The CDR3 DNA reads TGTGCCAGCAGCCAAGACGAACTAGCGGGAGCGGGTGAGCAGTTCTTC. Translated, it gives CASSQDELAGAGEQFF.

This chain links TRBV7-9 with TRBJ1-1, with D unclear. Trimming pared 5 bases from V and 5 bases from J, leaving 15 bases between. Germline V lookup: CDR1 SEHNR, CDR2 FQNEAQ (reference sequence). The CDR3 extends over 14 amino acids. In nucleotides, the CDR3 is TGTGCCAGCAGCCCAGTGTGGGAGGAGACTGAAGCTTTCTTT. This translates into CASSPVWEETEAFF.

CDR3: CASQEGRQGSTIYF. As DNA, the CDR3 is TGTGCCAGCCAAGAAGGTCGACAGGGCAGTACCATATATTTT. The chain is built from TRBV25-1 and TRBJ1-3, with 7 positions matching TRBD1. The junction had 14 bases not matched to a gene; V was cut back by 8 bases and J by 10 bases. The CDR3 totals 14 residues. Germline V gene data show CDR1 as MGHDK and CDR2 as SYGVNS.

The chain carries TRBV14 and TRBJ1-1; 7 bases align to TRBD1. V dropped 4 bases and J dropped 7; count of bases not matched to a gene: 6. Germline V gene lookup returns CDR1 SGHDN and CDR2 FVKESK. The CDR3 sequence is 13 residues long. The DNA of the CDR3 is TGTGCCAGCAGCCCCAGGGGGTCTCTTGAAGCTTTCTTT. Its translation is CASSPRGSLEAFF.

Here the CDR3 reads CASSSTPPMADSSYNEQFF. In nucleotides, the CDR3 is TGTGCCAGCAGCTCGACCCCCCCCATGGCAGACAGCTCCTACAATGAGCAGTTCTTC. The gene calls are TRBV13 and TRBJ2-1, with a tentative D call TRBD1 (5 bases). Trimming shortened V by 4 bases and J by 0 bases, and 22 bases separated the two germline ends. The CDR3 covers 19 residues. CDR1 is PRHDT, CDR2 FYEKMQ, per germline (reference sequence).

CDR3 in amino acids: CASSLEYGNTEAFF. The DNA for the CDR3 is TGCGCCAGCAGCTTGGAATACGGGAACACTGAAGCTTTCTTT. The chain uses TRBV5-1 and TRBJ1-1, with no clear D. This CDR3 comprises 14 residues. Germline V lookup: CDR1 SGHRS, CDR2 YFSETQ. Trimming left V 0 bases short and J 1 base short, with 7 bases between.

This clone was seen more than once but under ten times. This chain uses TRBV20-1 with TRBJ1-1; 8 bases agree with TRBD1. Germline-derived CDR1 and CDR2 are DFQATT and SNEGSKA (reference sequence). After removal of 3 bases from V and 4 bases from J, the junction contained 7 bases not matched to a gene. The CDR3 has 14 residues. For the CDR3, the DNA is TGCAGTGCTAGTAGACAGGGGTTTGGCACTGAAGCTTTCTTT. It translates to CSASRQGFGTEAFF.

V gene TRBV6-2 or TRBV6-3 combines with J gene TRBJ2-4; TRBD1 matches 8 bases. This CDR3 comprises 15 residues. Germline trimming cut 5 bases from V and 1 base from J; bases unmatched to any gene: 4. CDR1 is MNHEY and CDR2 is SVGEGT in the germline V gene. The DNA for the CDR3 is TGTGCCAGCAGTACGCGGACAGGGGCCAAAAACATTCAGTACTTC. Translated, it gives CASSTRTGAKNIQYF.

The chain joins TRBV5-1 to TRBJ2-3; 7 bases are a match to TRBD2. CDR1 is SGHRS, CDR2 YFSETQ, per germline. V shed 6 bases and J 5 bases; nucleotides not matched to a gene: 12. This CDR3 is built from 15 residues. CDR3 sequence: CASTPWGGVEDTQYF. The CDR3 DNA is TGCGCCAGCACCCCGTGGGGGGGGGTGGAAGATACGCAGTATTTT.

V gene TRBV24-1 combines with J gene TRBJ1-3; 7 nucleotides line up with TRBD1. CDR1 and CDR2 (germline): KGHDR, SFDVKD. The V and J ends lost 6 bases and 0 bases, in that order; junction bases with no gene match: 7. The CDR3 is made up of 16 amino acids. Here the CDR3 DNA reads TGTGCCACCAGTTCCCACGGGGACAGCTCTGGAAACACCATATATTTT. It is translated as CATSSHGDSSGNTIYF.

The rearrangement links TRBV28 to TRBJ1-1; TRBD1 matches 8 bases. CDR1 is MDHEN and CDR2 is SYDVKM in the germline V gene. This CDR3 is built from 13 residues. V was clipped by 6 bases and J by 4 bases; unmatched bases: 4. The CDR3, as DNA: TGTGCCAGCAGGGGACAGGAGGGCACTGAAGCTTTCTTT. Translating it yields CASRGQEGTEAFF.

The rearrangement uses TRBV11-2 and TRBJ1-3; TRBD1 matches at 7 bases. Looked up from germline, CDR1 is SGHAT and CDR2 is FQNNGV. The V and J ends lost 8 bases and 4 bases, in that order; junction bases with no gene match: 8. This CDR3 has 14 amino acids. CDR3: CASLQGLGGNTIYF. CDR3 nucleotides: TGTGCCAGCCTACAGGGGTTGGGAGGAAACACCATATATTTT.

The chain joins TRBV7-2 to TRBJ1-1; D remains unclear. Germline lookup yields CDR1 SGHTA and CDR2 FQGNSA. Trimming removed 4 bases at V and 1 base at J, with 19 bases between. The CDR3 has 17 residues. CDR3 loop: CASSSPWASLGNTEAFF. The CDR3 DNA is TGTGCCAGCAGCTCCCCCTGGGCCTCCTTGGGGAACACTGAAGCTTTCTTT. The entire variable domain, with the rest obtained from reference TRBV7-2 and TRBJ1-1, is as follows: GAGVSQSPSNKVTEKGKDVELRCDPISGHTALYWYRQSLGQGLEFLIYFQGNSAPDKSGLPSDRFSAERTGGSVSTLTIQRTQQEDSAVYLCASSSPWASLGNTEAFFGQGTRLTVV.

The chain uses TRBV10-2 and TRBJ1-5; a possible D gene is TRBD1 (5 bases). Trimming removed 6 bases from V and 6 bases from J, with 21 bases in between. The CDR3 is made up of 16 amino acids. The V gene's germline CDR1 is WSHSY and CDR2 SAAADI. CDR3 in DNA: TGCGCCAGCAGCGCAGGCAGGGAAGGCTTTGGTCAGCCCCAGCATTTT. It is translated as CASSAGREGFGQPQHF.

Concerning this clone itself: Within the sample, other DNA sequences also encode this same CDR3. V gene TRBV18 combines with J gene TRBJ1-1; no reliable D call. The CDR3 runs to 13 residues. Trimming removed 2 bases from V and 1 base from J, with 5 bases in between. Germline CDR1 reads KGHSH; CDR2 reads LQKENI. As DNA, the CDR3 is TGTGCCAGCTCACCAACAGCGAACACTGAAGCTTTCTTT. Amino acids: CASSPTANTEAFF.

The V call is TRBV9, the J call TRBJ1-3; D is undetermined. CDR1 SGDLS and CDR2 YYNGEE come from the germline V gene. V was cut by 3 bases and J by 8 bases, with 24 bases left in between. CDR3 length: 17 amino acids. CDR3 sequence reads: CASSASGSFLRDYTIYF. The CDR3 DNA reads TGTGCCAGCAGCGCCTCCGGGTCTTTTCTTCGTGATTACACCATATATTTT.

The gene calls are TRBV7-8 and TRBJ2-1; D is possibly TRBD2 (6 bases). This CDR3 has 16 residues. Per germline, CDR1 SGHVS and CDR2 FQNEAQ. Between the trimmed V and J ends, which lost 2 bases and 0 bases, there was a span of 11 bases. In nucleotides, the CDR3 is TGTGCCAGCAGCTTATTGGAGACTAGCTCCTACAATGAGCAGTTCTTC. It encodes CASSLLETSSYNEQFF.

A remark on this clone: This sample also contains other DNA sequences that code for the same CDR3. The V gene is TRBV28, the J gene TRBJ1-3; D call uncertain. Germline V gives CDR1 MDHEN, CDR2 SYDVKM. This CDR3 spans 14 amino acids. The V end lost 1 base, the J end lost 2 bases, and 6 bases lay between the germline ends. The CDR3 here is CASSLSGAGNTIYF. The CDR3 DNA follows: TGTGCCAGCAGTTTATCGGGAGCTGGAAACACCATATATTTT.

J is TRBJ2-1 and V is TRBV5-1; 7 nucleotides match TRBD1. V was clipped by 1 base and J by 4 bases; unmatched bases: 2. The CDR3 covers 14 residues. Germline V CDR1 and CDR2: SGHRS, YFSETQ. CDR3 amino acids: CASSLQDRYNEQFF. The CDR3, as DNA: TGCGCCAGCAGCTTGCAGGACAGGTACAATGAGCAGTTCTTC.